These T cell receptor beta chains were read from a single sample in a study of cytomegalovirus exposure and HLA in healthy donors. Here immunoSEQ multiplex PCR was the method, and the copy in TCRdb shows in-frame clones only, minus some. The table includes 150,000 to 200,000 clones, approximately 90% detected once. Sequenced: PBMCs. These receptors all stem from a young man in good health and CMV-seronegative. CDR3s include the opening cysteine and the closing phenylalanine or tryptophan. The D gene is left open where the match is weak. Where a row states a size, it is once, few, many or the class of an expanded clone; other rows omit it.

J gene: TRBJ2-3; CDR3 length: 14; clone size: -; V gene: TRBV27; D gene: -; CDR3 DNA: TGTGCCAGCAGTTTATCGCGCCTGCCAGATACGCAGTATTTT; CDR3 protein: CASSLSRLPDTQYF
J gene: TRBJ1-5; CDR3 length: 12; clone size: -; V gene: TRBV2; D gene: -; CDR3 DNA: TGTGCCGGCCGGACAGAGGGCCAGCCCCAGCATTTT; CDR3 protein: CAGRTEGQPQHF
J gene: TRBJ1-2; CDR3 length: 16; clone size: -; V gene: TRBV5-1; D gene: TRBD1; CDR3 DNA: TGCGCCAGCAGCCGGACAGGGTCCCTATCTAACTATGGCTACACCTTC; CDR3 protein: CASSRTGSLSNYGYTF
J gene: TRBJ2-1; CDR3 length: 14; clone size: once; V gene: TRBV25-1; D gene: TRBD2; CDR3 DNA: TGTGCCAGCAGTTGGCTAGCGGCTCACAATGAGCAGTTCTTC; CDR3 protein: CASSWLAAHNEQFF
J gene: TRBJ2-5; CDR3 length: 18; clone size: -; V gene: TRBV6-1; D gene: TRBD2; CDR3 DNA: TGTGCCAGCAGTGTAATGCCGGGACTAGCGGGAGTTCGGGAGACCCAGTACTTC; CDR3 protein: CASSVMPGLAGVRETQYF
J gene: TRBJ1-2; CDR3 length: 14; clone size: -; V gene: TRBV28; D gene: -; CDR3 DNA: TGTGCCAGCAGTTTTCGGCGGGGGTTAAGTGGCTACACCTTC; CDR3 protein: CASSFRRGLSGYTF
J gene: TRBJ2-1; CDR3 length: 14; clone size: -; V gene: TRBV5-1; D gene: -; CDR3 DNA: TGCGCCAGCAGATCGACAAACCCTTACAATGAGCAGTTCTTC; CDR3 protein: CASRSTNPYNEQFF
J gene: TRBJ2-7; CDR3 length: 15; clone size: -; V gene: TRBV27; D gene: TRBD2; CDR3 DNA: TGTGCCAGCAGTCTTAGCGGGAGTACTGGCAACGAGCAGTACTTC; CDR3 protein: CASSLSGSTGNEQYF
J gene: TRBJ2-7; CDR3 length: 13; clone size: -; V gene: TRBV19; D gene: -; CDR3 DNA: TGTGCCAGTAGTATTCCAGGATCCTACGAGCAGTACTTC; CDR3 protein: CASSIPGSYEQYF
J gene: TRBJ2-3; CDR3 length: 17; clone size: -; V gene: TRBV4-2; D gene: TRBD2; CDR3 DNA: TGTGCCAGCAGCCAAGATCTAGCGGGAGTGCAGGCAGATACGCAGTATTTT; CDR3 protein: CASSQDLAGVQADTQYF
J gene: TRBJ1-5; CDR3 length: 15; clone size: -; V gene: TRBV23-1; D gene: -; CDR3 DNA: TGCGCCAGCAGTCAATCGGGGGGGGCAAAGCAGCCCCAGCATTTT; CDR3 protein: CASSQSGGAKQPQHF
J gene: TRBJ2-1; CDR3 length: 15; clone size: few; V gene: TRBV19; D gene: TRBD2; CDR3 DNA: TGTGCCAGTAGTAATCTCGCGGGAGGAGGTAATGAGCAGTTCTTC; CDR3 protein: CASSNLAGGGNEQFF
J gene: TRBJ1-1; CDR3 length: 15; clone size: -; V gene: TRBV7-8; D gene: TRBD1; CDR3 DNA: TGTGCCAGCAGCCTCCAGGGGGCGGTGAACACTGAAGCTTTCTTT; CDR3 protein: CASSLQGAVNTEAFF
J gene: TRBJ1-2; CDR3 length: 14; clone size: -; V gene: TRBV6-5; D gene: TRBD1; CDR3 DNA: TGTGCCAGCAGTCGAGTTGGGACAGGAGGCGGCTACACCTTC; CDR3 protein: CASSRVGTGGGYTF
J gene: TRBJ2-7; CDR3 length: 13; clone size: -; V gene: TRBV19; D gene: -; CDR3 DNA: TGTGCCAGTAGTAGGGGGGACTCCTACGAGCAGTACTTC; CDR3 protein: CASSRGDSYEQYF
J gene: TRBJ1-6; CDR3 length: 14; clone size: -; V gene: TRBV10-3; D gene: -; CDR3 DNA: TGTGCCATCAGCCAGGAAGAAGGGAGTTCACCCCTCCACTTT; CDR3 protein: CAISQEEGSSPLHF
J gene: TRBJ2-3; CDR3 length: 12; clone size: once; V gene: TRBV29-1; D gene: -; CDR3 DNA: TGCAGCGTTCGCCGAGCGGCAGATACGCAGTATTTT; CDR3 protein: CSVRRAADTQYF
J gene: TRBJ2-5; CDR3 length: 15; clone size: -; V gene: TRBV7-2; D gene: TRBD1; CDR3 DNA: TGTGCCAGCAGCTTCACGACAGGGGAACAAGAGACCCAGTACTTC; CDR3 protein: CASSFTTGEQETQYF
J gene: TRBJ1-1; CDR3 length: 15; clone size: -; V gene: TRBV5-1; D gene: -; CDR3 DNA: TGCGCCAGCAGCTTGGTTGGGTATGCGGACACTGAAGCTTTCTTT; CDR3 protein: CASSLVGYADTEAFF
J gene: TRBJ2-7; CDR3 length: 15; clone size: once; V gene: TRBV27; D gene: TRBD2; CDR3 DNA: TGTGCCAGCAGCCCCGGGACTAGCGGGACCTACGAGCAGTACTTC; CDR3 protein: CASSPGTSGTYEQYF
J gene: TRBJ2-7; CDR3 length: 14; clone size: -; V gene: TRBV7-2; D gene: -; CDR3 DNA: TGTGCCAGCAGCGCAAGAGGTAGTTCCTACGAGCAGTACTTC; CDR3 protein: CASSARGSSYEQYF
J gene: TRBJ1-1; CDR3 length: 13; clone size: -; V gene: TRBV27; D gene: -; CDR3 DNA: TGTGCCAGCAGTTCCCGCCGCGGCAAAGAAGCTTTCTTT; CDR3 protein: CASSSRRGKEAFF
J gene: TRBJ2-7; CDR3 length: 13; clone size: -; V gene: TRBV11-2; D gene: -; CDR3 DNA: TGTGCCAGCAGCTTAATAGGGGTTGGGGAGCAGTACTTC; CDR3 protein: CASSLIGVGEQYF
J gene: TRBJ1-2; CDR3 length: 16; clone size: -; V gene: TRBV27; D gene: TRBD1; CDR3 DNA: TGTGCCAGCAGCCAAGGCTCCGGGACAGATTTCTATGGCTACACCTTC; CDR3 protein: CASSQGSGTDFYGYTF
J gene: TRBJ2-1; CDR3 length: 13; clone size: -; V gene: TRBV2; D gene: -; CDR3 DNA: TGTGCCAGCAGGGGGCAAGGAGGGAATGAGCAGTTCTTC; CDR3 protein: CASRGQGGNEQFF
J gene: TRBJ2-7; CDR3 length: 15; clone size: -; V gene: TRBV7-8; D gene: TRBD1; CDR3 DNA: TGTGCCAGCAGGCCGAACAGGGGCCCCAGCTACGAGCAGTACTTC; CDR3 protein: CASRPNRGPSYEQYF
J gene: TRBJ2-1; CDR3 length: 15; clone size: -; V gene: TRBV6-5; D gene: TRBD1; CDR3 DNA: TGTGCCAGCAGTTTTGAGGGGGCAGTGTTAAATGAGCAGTTCTTC; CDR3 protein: CASSFEGAVLNEQFF
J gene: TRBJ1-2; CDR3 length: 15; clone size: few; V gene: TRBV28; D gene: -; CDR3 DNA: TGTGCCAGCAGTCTCCTTGAGGGGGGGGCTTATGGCTACACCTTC; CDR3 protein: CASSLLEGGAYGYTF